The next 12 T cell receptor beta chains were all read from a single sample in a study of cytomegalovirus exposure and HLA in healthy donors. The study ran its PCR with 60 Vbeta and 13 Jbeta primers. Profiled with immunoSEQ multiplex PCR; TCRdb holds only in-frame clones, not every one. The sample carries some 150,000 clones, around nine tenths recorded once. The specimen sequenced was PBMCs. The source is a woman aged 30 to 39 in good health and CMV-seronegative.

V usage is TRBV6-6 and J usage is TRBJ2-5, with 11 bases aligning to TRBD1. Germline CDR1 MNHNY, CDR2 SVGAGI (reference sequence). The CDR3 totals 15 residues. Trimming at V came to 5 bases and at J to 4 bases, leaving 6 bases not matched to a gene. CDR3 in amino acids: CASSPRTGGGETQYF. The CDR3 DNA follows: TGTGCCAGCAGTCCCAGGACAGGGGGCGGAGAGACCCAGTACTTC.

This clone has a handful of counts. The V call is TRBV6-5, the J call TRBJ1-6; TRBD1 is a possible D gene (6 bases). CDR1 is MNHEY and CDR2 is SVGAGI in the germline V gene. V was clipped by 6 bases and J by 3 bases, with 6 bases between them. The CDR3 totals 13 residues. The CDR3 bases are TGTGCCAGCAGACAGGGCTATAATTCACCCCTCCACTTT. Amino acid sequence: CASRQGYNSPLHF.

The chain couples TRBV5-1 to TRBJ2-7, with D possibly being TRBD2 (6 bases). The ends were cut back, 4 bases at V and 4 bases at J, with 15 bases in the middle. The CDR3 covers 14 residues. Germline V gene data show CDR1 as SGHRS and CDR2 as YFSETQ. The CDR3 DNA is TGCGCCAGCAGCCTGTCTGGCGGGATGTACGAGCAGTACTTC. It translates to CASSLSGGMYEQYF. Drawing the rest from reference TRBV5-1 and TRBJ2-7, the complete variable domain is KAGVTQTPRYLIKTRGQQVTLSCSPISGHRSVSWYQQTPGQGLQFLFEYFSETQRNKGNFPGRFSGRQFSNSRSEMNVSTLELGDSALYLCASSLSGGMYEQYFGPGTRLTVT.

There are a few counts of this clone. The chain is built from TRBV7-9 and TRBJ2-2; TRBD2 agrees at 9 bases. This CDR3 is built from 16 residues. Germline CDR1 SEHNR, CDR2 FQNEAQ (reference sequence). V lost 1 base and J lost 6; bases outside the gene matches: 6. CDR3 DNA sequence: TGTGCCAGCAGCTTAGGAGTCGCGGGAGGGCCCGGGGAGCTGTTTTTT. Translated: CASSLGVAGGPGELFF.

This chain uses TRBV7-7 with TRBJ2-2; a possible D gene is TRBD1 (6 bases). Germline CDR1 SSHAT, CDR2 FNYEAQ (reference sequence). This CDR3 has 14 residues. Between the trimmed V and J ends, which lost 5 bases and 5 bases, there was a span of 12 bases. This CDR3 is CASSHNRATGELFF. The CDR3 DNA follows: TGTGCCAGCAGCCATAACAGGGCTACCGGGGAGCTGTTTTTT.

This clone appeared a few times. The chain joins TRBV6-6 to TRBJ1-3, with D hard to call. Trimming took 6 bases from V and 3 from J, leaving 15 bases between them. The CDR3 is 15 residues long. From germline, CDR1 is MNHNY and CDR2 SVGAGI (reference sequence). DNA of the CDR3: TGTGCCAGCAGCCCCGGTGGTACTGGTGGAAACACCATATATTTT. This gives the protein CASSPGGTGGNTIYF.

A few counts support this clone. The V gene is TRBV6-1, the J gene TRBJ2-7; no clear D gene. V lost 1 base and J lost 2, with 9 bases in between. Per the germline V gene, CDR1 is MNHNS and CDR2 is SASEGT. The CDR3 spans 14 residues. The CDR3: CASSEESPTYEQYF. CDR3 in DNA: TGTGCCAGCAGTGAAGAATCGCCTACCTACGAGCAGTACTTC.

There are a few counts of this clone. The CDR3 DNA follows: TGTGCCAGCAGCTCGGGCGGGGTAGTAACAGATACGCAGTATTTT. It is translated as CASSSGGVVTDTQYF. The chain couples TRBV7-9 to TRBJ2-3; weak D call: TRBD2 (6 bases). The V and J ends lost 4 bases and 3 bases respectively, with 14 bases between them. There are 15 residues in the CDR3. CDR1 is SEHNR and CDR2 is FQNEAQ in the germline V gene (reference sequence).

The chain links TRBV30 to TRBJ1-2; 7 bases are a match to TRBD1. This CDR3 region has 13 residues. Germline V gene sequence: CDR1 GTSNPN, CDR2 SVGIG (reference sequence). With 4 bases clipped from V and 5 bases from J, the junction kept 7 bases outside the gene matches. Here the CDR3 DNA reads TGTGCCTGGACACGAACAGGGGAATATGGCTACACCTTC. Its protein is CAWTRTGEYGYTF. Supplemented by reference TRBV30 and TRBJ1-2, the full variable domain reads SQTIHQWPATLVQPVGSPLSLECTVEGTSNPNLYWYRQAAGRGLQLLFYSVGIGQISSEVPQNLSASRPQDRQFILSSKKLLLSDSGFYLCAWTRTGEYGYTFGSGTRLTVV.

The chain combines TRBV20-1 with TRBJ2-7, with D tentatively TRBD1 (7 bases). Germline lookup yields CDR1 DFQATT and CDR2 SNEGSKA (reference sequence). This CDR3 region has 10 residues. The CDR3 loop reads CRIGRDRSYF. CDR3 nucleotides: TGCAGGATTGGGCGGGACAGATCGTACTTC.

The chain joins TRBV7-9 to TRBJ1-3, with D possibly TRBD1 on 6 matching bases. The CDR3 is made up of 15 amino acids. Trimming left V 11 bases short and J 4 bases short, with 21 bases between. CDR1 and CDR2 (germline): SEHNR, FQNEAQ (reference sequence). The CDR3 nucleotides are TGTGCCTCATCTCGGGCAGGGGTTGCCGGAAACACCATATATTTT. Translated, it gives CASSRAGVAGNTIYF.

The chain employs TRBV28 and TRBJ1-3; possibly TRBD1 for D (5 bases). The germline gives CDR1 MDHEN, CDR2 SYDVKM. Trimming pared 3 bases from V and 4 bases from J, leaving 10 bases between. This CDR3 contains 14 residues. CDR3 protein: CASSLIQEGNTIYF. The CDR3 DNA reads as TGTGCCAGCAGTTTGATACAGGAAGGAAACACCATATATTTT.